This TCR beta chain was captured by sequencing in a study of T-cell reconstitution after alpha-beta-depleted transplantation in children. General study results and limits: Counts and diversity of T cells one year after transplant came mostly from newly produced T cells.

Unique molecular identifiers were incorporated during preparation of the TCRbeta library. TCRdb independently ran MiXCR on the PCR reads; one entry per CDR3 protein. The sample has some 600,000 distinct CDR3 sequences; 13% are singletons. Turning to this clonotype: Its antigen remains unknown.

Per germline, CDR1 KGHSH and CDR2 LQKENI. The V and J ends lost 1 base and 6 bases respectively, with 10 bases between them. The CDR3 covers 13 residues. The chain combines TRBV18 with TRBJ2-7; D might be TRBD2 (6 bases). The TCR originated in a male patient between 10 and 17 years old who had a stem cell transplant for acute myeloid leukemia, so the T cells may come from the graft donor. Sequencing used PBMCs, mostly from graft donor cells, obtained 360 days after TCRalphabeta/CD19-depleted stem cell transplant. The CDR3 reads CASSPRVEGEQYF. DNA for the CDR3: TGTGCCAGCTCACCACGGGTGGAGGGCGAGCAGTACTTC.